The 18 T cell receptor beta chains below all came from one sample that was sequenced in a study of human T cells and chemical hapten exposure. Described time point: pre-sensitization, week 0. Specified treatment: therapeutic diphenylcyclopropenone sensitization with weekly scalp DPC. Each CDR3 protein gets one entry after TCRdb re-called the RACE reads with MiXCR. The table records more than 75,000 distinct CDR3 sequences, approximately 9.9% of them present only once. Here the sequenced sample was whole blood, taken in connection with sensitization to the hapten diphenylcyclopropenone (DPC). These receptors all come from a woman between 40 and 55 years old with alopecia areata. Some clones in this sample may be carry-over from other donors' samples.

This clonotype has just a few counts. The CDR3 loop reads CASSFNRGLNEQYF. CDR3 bases: TGTGCCAGCAGTTTCAACAGGGGGCTAAACGAGCAGTACTTC. This rearrangement joins TRBV28 to TRBJ2-7; 9 positions match TRBD1. This CDR3 is 14 amino acids long. With V trimmed by 3 bases and J by 5 bases, 5 bases remained unmatched. The germline V gene has CDR1 MDHEN and CDR2 SYDVKM.

This clonotype has ten or more counts. The chain joins TRBV12-3 or TRBV12-4 to TRBJ1-5; D may be TRBD1 (6 bases). The CDR3 is 15 residues long. V lost 2 bases, J lost 2 bases, and 10 bases lay in between. Here the CDR3 reads CASSLLGAGNQPQHF. CDR3 coding DNA: TGTGCCAGCAGTTTATTGGGGGCTGGCAATCAGCCCCAGCATTTT.

This chain uses TRBV9 with TRBJ2-1, with D perhaps TRBD1 or TRBD2 (5 bases each). V was shortened by 1 base and J by 5 bases, with 19 bases between the two germline ends. The CDR3 loop spans 17 amino acids. Germline loops: CDR1 SGDLS, CDR2 YYNGEE. The CDR3 nucleotides are TGTGCCAGCAGCGTACGTCCCCAGGGAATGAGGGACAATGAGCAGTTCTTC. Translated: CASSVRPQGMRDNEQFF. Looking up the rest from reference TRBV9 and TRBJ2-1 gives the full variable domain: DSGVTQTPKHLITATGQRVTLRCSPRSGDLSVYWYQQSLDQGLQFLIQYYNGEERAKGNILERFSAQQFPDLHSELNLSSLELGDSALYFCASSVRPQGMRDNEQFFGPGTRLTVL.

This chain joins TRBV5-5 and TRBJ1-3; no clear D. Germline V lookup: CDR1 SGHKS, CDR2 YYEKEE (reference sequence). The CDR3 sequence is 13 residues long. V lost 2 bases, J lost 4 bases, and 7 bases lay in between. In nucleotides, the CDR3 is TGTGCCAGCAGCTTTGAGAGGGGAAACACCATATATTTT. Translated: CASSFERGNTIYF.

The chain recombines TRBV3-1 with TRBJ1-1, with D possibly being TRBD1 (6 bases). V gave up 0 bases and J gave up 7 bases, with 12 bases separating them. Germline CDR1 reads LGHDT; CDR2 reads YNNKEL (reference sequence). CDR3 size: 14 residues. DNA of the CDR3: TGTGCCAGCAGCCAAGAGTCCAGGGGAGGTGAAGCTTTCTTT. It translates to CASSQESRGGEAFF.

About this clonotype: Germline is not matched at one junction end, which may reflect a read error. V and J are TRBV6-5 and TRBJ2-5; D unclear. This CDR3 region has 15 residues. Per the germline V gene, CDR1 is MNHEY and CDR2 is SVGAGI. As DNA, the CDR3 is TGTGCCAGCAGTTACCGAGGACGCCCCCAAGGGACCCAGTACTTC. It specifies CASSYRGRPQGTQYF.

This clonotype was found many times. This chain joins TRBV7-2 and TRBJ1-2; D might be TRBD1 (6 bases). The germline V and J ends were trimmed by 5 bases and 0 bases, with 13 bases remaining between them. The length of the CDR3 is 15 residues. Germline V gene sequence: CDR1 SGHTA, CDR2 FQGNSA. CDR3 sequence: CASSLGQITNYGYTF. As DNA, the CDR3 is TGTGCCAGCAGCCTTGGACAGATTACTAACTATGGCTACACCTTC.

Only a few counts were recorded for this clonotype. V usage is TRBV5-1 and J usage is TRBJ2-7; 9 positions match TRBD1. This CDR3 spans 15 amino acids. The V and J ends lost 0 bases and 3 bases, in that order; junction bases with no gene match: 4. From germline, CDR1 is SGHRS and CDR2 YFSETQ. The CDR3 here is CASSLVETGGYEQYF. DNA for the CDR3: TGCGCCAGCAGCTTGGTCGAGACAGGGGGCTACGAGCAGTACTTC.

This clonotype was seen a handful of times. The V gene is TRBV6-1, the J gene TRBJ1-1, with 8 positions matching TRBD1. There are 15 residues in the CDR3. Germline V lookup: CDR1 MNHNS, CDR2 SASEGT. V shed 2 bases and J 10 bases; nucleotides not matched to a gene: 12. The CDR3 region has the DNA TGTGCCAGCAGTGAATCACCGGGACAGGTCAGGGGAGCTTTCTTT. It encodes CASSESPGQVRGAFF.

The chain is built from TRBV18 and TRBJ1-6; D unresolved. The CDR3 is 14 amino acids. Trimming cost V 0 bases and J 8 bases, with 8 bases left between them. Germline-derived CDR1 and CDR2 are KGHSH and LQKENI. The CDR3 region is CASSPPLGDSPLHF. The CDR3 DNA reads as TGTGCCAGCTCACCACCTCTTGGGGATTCACCCCTCCACTTT.

This clonotype was detected only a few times. The chain is built from TRBV27 and TRBJ1-2; D is uncertain. V was clipped by 4 bases and J by 4 bases, with 13 bases between them. The germline V gene encodes CDR1 MNHEY and CDR2 SMNVEV (reference sequence). CDR3 size: 14 residues. The CDR3: CASSSPTRGYGYTF. CDR3 coding DNA: TGTGCCAGCAGTTCGCCGACAAGAGGCTATGGCTACACCTTC.

The rearrangement links TRBV7-2 to TRBJ2-7; tentatively, D is TRBD1 (5 bases). The germline V gene has CDR1 SGHTA and CDR2 FQGNSA. Trimming removed 4 bases from V and 3 bases from J, with 13 bases in between. The CDR3 has 14 residues. The CDR3 sequence: CASSSQGIYYEQYF. The DNA of the CDR3 is TGTGCCAGCAGCTCCCAGGGAATTTACTACGAGCAGTACTTC.

This clonotype has just one count. Since a much larger clone is just one base distant, this may be a read error. The chain uses TRBV19 and TRBJ1-5; D is perhaps TRBD1 (6 bases). This CDR3 is built from 14 residues. CDR1 and CDR2 (germline): LNHDA, SQIVND (reference sequence). The CDR3 bases are TGTGCCAGTAGCTCGGACAGTCGGAATCTGCCCCAGCATTTT. Its translation is CASSSDSRNLPQHF.

The rearrangement uses TRBV6-6 and TRBJ1-5, with D unresolved. Trimming took 2 bases from V and 6 from J, leaving 14 bases between them. This CDR3 has 15 amino acids. In germline, CDR1 is MNHNY, CDR2 SVGAGI (reference sequence). As DNA, the CDR3 is TGTGCCAGCAGTTACACCAAGGGAGCCATTCAGCCCCAGCATTTT. As protein: CASSYTKGAIQPQHF.

The chain has TRBV12-3 or TRBV12-4 and TRBJ1-5; 7 nucleotides line up with TRBD1. The trim removed 5 bases at V and 7 bases at J, leaving 8 bases unmatched. The CDR3 is made up of 14 amino acids. CDR3 nucleotide sequence: TGTGCCAGCAGTCACGACAGGGCCCGACAGCCCCAGCATTTT. The encoded protein is CASSHDRARQPQHF.

The V call is TRBV7-9, the J call TRBJ2-7; a weak D match, TRBD2 (5 bases). The CDR3 covers 14 residues. Looked up from germline, CDR1 is SEHNR and CDR2 is FQNEAQ (reference sequence). V lost 3 bases, J lost 4 bases, and 13 bases lay in between. CDR3: CASSLAGTRYEQYF. The CDR3 bases are TGTGCCAGCAGCTTGGCGGGTACGAGGTACGAGCAGTACTTC.

This clonotype was observed at least ten times. The V call is TRBV4-3, the J call TRBJ1-1; D ambiguous. The V end was cut by 1 base, the J end by 1 base, with 4 bases between. Germline-derived CDR1 and CDR2 are LGHNA and YSLEER. The CDR3 loop spans 13 amino acids. CDR3 nucleotide sequence: TGCGCCAGCAGCCAAGTTTGGAACACTGAAGCTTTCTTT. Residues: CASSQVWNTEAFF.

The chain combines TRBV6-2 or TRBV6-3 with TRBJ2-7; TRBD1 matches at 8 bases. Germline loops: CDR1 MNHEY, CDR2 SVGEGT. The CDR3 runs to 14 residues. V trimming: 5 bases; J trimming: 1 base; junction bases outside the gene matches: 4. Written as DNA, the CDR3 is TGTGCCAGCAGTAAGTGGACAGGGTCCTACGAGCAGTACTTC. Translation: CASSKWTGSYEQYF.